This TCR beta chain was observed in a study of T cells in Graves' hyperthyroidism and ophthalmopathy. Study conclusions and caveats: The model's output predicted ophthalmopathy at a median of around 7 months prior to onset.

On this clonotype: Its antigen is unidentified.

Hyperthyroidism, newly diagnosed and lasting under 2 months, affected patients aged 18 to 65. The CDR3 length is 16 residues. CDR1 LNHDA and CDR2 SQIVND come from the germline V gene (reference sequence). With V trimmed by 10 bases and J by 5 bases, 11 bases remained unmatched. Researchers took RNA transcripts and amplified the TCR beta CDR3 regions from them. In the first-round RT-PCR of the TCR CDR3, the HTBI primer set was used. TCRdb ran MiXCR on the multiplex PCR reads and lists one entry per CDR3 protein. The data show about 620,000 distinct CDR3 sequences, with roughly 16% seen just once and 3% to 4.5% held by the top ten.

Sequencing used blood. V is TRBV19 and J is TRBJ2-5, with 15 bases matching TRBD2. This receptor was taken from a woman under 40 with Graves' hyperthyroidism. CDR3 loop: CATTQGLAGGVETQYF. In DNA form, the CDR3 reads TGTGCCACCACGCAGGGACTAGCGGGAGGTGTTGAGACCCAGTACTTC.